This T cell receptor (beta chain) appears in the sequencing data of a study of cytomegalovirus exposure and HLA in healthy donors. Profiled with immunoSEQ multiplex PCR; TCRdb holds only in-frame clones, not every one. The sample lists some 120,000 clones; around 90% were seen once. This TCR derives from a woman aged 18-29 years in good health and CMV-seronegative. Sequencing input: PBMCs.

CDR3 coding DNA: TGTGCCAGCAGCCCCATGGCAGGAAGCACAGATACGCAGTATTTT. This translates into CASSPMAGSTDTQYF. The V gene is TRBV5-4, the J gene TRBJ2-3; D uncertain. Trimming took off 4 bases at V and 0 bases at J, with 12 bases between the two ends. This CDR3 is 15 amino acids long. Germline lookup yields CDR1 SGHNT and CDR2 YYREEE (reference sequence).